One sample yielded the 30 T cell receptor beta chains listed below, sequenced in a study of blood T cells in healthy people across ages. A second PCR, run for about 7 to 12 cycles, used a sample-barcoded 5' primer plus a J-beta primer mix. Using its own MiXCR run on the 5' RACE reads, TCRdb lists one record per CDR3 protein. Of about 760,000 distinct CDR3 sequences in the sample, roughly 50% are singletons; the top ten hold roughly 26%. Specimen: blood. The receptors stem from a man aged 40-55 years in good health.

The CDR3 DNA follows: TGCAGTGCTAGAGACGAGTCAAGCTCCTACAATGAGCAGTTCTTC. Protein sequence: CSARDESSSYNEQFF. This sequence joins TRBV20-1 and TRBJ2-1; D gene unclear. Germline assignment: CDR1 DFQATT and CDR2 SNEGSKA (reference sequence). V was trimmed by 0 bases and J by 0 bases, leaving 9 bases between them. The CDR3 runs 15 residues.

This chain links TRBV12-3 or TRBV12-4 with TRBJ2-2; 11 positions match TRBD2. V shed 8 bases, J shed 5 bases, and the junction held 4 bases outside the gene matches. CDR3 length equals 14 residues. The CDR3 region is CASGSSGGTGELFF. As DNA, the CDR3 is TGTGCCAGCGGCTCTAGCGGGGGGACCGGGGAGCTGTTTTTT.

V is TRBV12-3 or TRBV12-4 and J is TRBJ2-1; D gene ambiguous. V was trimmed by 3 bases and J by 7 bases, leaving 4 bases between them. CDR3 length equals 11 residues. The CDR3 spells CASSFTNEQFF. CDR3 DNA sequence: TGTGCCAGCAGTTTCACAAATGAGCAGTTCTTC.

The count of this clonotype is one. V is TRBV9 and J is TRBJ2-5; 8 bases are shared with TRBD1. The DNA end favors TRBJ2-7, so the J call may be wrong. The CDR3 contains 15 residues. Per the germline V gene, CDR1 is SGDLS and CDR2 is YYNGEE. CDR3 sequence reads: CASSVGDRGTYEQYF. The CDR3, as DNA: TGTGCCAGCAGCGTAGGTGACAGGGGAACATACGAGCAGTACTTC.

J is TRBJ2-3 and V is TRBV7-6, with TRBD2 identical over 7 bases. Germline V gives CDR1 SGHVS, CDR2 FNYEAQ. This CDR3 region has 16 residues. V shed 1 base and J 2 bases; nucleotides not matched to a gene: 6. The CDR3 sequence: CASSLGRGTITDTQYF. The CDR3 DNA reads TGTGCCAGCAGCTTAGGCCGGGGGACTATCACAGATACGCAGTATTTT.

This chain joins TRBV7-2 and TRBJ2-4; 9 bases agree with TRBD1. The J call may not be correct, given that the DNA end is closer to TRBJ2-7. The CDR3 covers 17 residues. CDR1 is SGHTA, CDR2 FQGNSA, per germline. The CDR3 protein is CASSRLGTGRLRSEQYF. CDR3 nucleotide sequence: TGTGCCAGCAGCCGCCTTGGGACAGGGAGGCTTAGGAGCGAGCAGTACTTC.

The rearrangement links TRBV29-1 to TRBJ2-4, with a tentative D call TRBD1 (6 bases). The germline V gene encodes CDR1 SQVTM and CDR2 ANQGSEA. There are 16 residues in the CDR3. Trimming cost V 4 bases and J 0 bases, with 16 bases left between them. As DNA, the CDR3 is TGCAGCGTTGTTTGGTTGGACAGCTTAGCCAAAAACATTCAGTACTTC. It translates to CSVVWLDSLAKNIQYF.

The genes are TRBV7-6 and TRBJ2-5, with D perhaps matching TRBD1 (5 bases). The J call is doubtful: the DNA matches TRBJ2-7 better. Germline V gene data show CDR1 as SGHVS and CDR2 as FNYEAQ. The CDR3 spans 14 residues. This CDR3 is CASSLQGREVEQYF. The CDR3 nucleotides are TGTGCCAGCAGCTTACAGGGCAGGGAAGTCGAGCAGTACTTC.

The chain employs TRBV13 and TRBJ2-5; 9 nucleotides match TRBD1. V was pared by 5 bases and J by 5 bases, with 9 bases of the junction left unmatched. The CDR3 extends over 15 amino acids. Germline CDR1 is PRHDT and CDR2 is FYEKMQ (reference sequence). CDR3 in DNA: TGTGCCAGCAGCCCAGGACAGGGGACGAGGGAGACCCAGTACTTC. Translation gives CASSPGQGTRETQYF.

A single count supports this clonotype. The CDR3 DNA reads as TGCAGTGCTAGAGATCCGGACAGGGGAAGTCGGTTCTTC. It specifies CSARDPDRGSRFF. The V gene is TRBV20-1, the J gene TRBJ2-1, with TRBD1 matching over 9 bases. The CDR3 has 13 residues. J was trimmed by 15 bases and V by 0 bases; bases with no gene match: 9. CDR1 is DFQATT, CDR2 SNEGSKA, per germline (reference sequence).

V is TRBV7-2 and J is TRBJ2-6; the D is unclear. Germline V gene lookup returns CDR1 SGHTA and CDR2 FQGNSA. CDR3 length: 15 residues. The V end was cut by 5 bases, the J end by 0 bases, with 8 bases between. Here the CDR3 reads CASSPNFSGANVLTF. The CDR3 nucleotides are TGTGCCAGCAGCCCAAACTTCTCTGGGGCCAACGTCCTGACTTTC.

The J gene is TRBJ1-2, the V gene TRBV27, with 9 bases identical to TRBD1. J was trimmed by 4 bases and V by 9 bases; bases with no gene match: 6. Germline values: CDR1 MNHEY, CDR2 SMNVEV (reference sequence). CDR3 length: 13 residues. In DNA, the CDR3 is TGTGCCAGTGGACAGGGGACAAGCTATGGCTACACCTTC. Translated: CASGQGTSYGYTF.

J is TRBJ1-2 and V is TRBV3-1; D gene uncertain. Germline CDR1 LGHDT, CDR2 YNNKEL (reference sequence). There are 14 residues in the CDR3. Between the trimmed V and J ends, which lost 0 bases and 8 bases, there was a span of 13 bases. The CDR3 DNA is TGTGCCAGCAGCCAAGATCGGGGAAGTGGCGGCTACACCTTC. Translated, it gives CASSQDRGSGGYTF.

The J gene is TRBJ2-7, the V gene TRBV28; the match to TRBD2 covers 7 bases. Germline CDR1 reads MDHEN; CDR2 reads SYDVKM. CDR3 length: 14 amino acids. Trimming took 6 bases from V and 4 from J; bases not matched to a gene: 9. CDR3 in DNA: TGTGCCAGCAGGCATGGACTAGGGTCTTACGAGCAGTACTTC. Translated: CASRHGLGSYEQYF.

Here the CDR3 reads CSVGDRKNYGYTF. The CDR3 DNA reads as TGCAGCGTTGGTGACAGGAAGAACTATGGCTACACCTTC. The gene calls are TRBV29-1 and TRBJ1-2, with a tentative D call TRBD1 (6 bases). This CDR3 has 13 amino acids. In germline, CDR1 is SQVTM, CDR2 ANQGSEA. Trimming cost V 4 bases and J 2 bases, with 11 bases left between them.

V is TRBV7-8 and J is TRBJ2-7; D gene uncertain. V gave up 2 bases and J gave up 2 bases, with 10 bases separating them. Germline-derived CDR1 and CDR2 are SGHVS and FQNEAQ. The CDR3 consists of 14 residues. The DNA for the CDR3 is TGTGCCAGCAGCTTATACGCTAGTGCCTACGAGCAGTACTTC. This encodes CASSLYASAYEQYF.

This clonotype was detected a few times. The CDR3 here is CASSYGQAVGEQYF. The CDR3 DNA reads as TGTGCCAGCAGTTACGGACAGGCGGTCGGCGAGCAGTACTTC. V is TRBV6-5 and J is TRBJ2-7, with 7 bases fitting TRBD1. The CDR3 extends over 14 amino acids. Germline lookup yields CDR1 MNHEY and CDR2 SVGAGI. J lost 6 bases, V lost 2 bases, and 7 bases had no gene match.

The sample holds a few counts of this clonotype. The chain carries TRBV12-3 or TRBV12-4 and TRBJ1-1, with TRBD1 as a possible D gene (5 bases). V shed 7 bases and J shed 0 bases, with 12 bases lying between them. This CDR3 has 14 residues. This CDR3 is CASTRTRMNTEAFF. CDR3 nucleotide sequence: TGTGCCAGCACCCGGACACGTATGAACACTGAAGCTTTCTTT.

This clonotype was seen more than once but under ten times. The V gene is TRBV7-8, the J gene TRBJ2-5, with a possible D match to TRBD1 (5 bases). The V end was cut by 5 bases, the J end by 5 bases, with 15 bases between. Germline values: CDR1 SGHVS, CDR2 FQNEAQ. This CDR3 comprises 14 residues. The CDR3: CASSLSQDGETQYF. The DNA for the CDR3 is TGTGCCAGCAGCCTGTCACAGGATGGGGAGACCCAGTACTTC.

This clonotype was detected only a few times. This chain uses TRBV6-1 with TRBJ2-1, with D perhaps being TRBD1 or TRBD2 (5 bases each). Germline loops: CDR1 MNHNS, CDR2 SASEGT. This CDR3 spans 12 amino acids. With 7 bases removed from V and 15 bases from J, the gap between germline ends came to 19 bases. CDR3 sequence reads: CASIKNSGRTFF. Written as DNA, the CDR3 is TGTGCCAGCATCAAGAATTCGGGACGTACGTTCTTC.

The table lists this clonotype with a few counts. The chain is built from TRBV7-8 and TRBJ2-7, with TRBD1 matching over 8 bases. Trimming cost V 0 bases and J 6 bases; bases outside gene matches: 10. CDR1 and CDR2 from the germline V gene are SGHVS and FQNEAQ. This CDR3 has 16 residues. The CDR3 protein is CASSLATGTGFSEQYF. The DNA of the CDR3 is TGTGCCAGCAGCTTAGCTACCGGGACAGGTTTCTCCGAGCAGTACTTC. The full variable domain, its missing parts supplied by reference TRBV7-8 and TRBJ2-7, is GAGVSQSPRYKVAKRGQDVALRCDPISGHVSLFWYQQALGQGPEFLTYFQNEAQLDKSGLPSDRFFAERPEGSVSTLKIQRTQQEDSAVYLCASSLATGTGFSEQYFGPGTRLTVT.

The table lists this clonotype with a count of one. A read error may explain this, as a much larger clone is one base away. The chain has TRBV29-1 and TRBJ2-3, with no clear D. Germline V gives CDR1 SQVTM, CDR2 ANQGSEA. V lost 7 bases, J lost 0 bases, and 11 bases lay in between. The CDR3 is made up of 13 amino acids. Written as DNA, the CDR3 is TGCAGCGCAGGTGATCCTAGCACAGATACGCAGTATTTT. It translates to CSAGDPSTDTQYF.

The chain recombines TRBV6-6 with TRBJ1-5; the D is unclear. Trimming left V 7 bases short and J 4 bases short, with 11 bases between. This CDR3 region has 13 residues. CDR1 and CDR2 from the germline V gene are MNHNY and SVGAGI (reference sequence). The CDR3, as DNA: TGTGCCAGCACCGGGCAGTATAATCAGCCCCAGCATTTT. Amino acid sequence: CASTGQYNQPQHF.

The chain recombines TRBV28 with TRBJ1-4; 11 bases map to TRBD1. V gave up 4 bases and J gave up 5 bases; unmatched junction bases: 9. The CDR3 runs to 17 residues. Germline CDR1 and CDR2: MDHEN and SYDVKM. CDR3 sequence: CASSSPRGTGGNEKLFF. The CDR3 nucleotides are TGTGCCAGCAGTTCCCCCCGTGGGACAGGGGGAAATGAAAAACTGTTTTTT.

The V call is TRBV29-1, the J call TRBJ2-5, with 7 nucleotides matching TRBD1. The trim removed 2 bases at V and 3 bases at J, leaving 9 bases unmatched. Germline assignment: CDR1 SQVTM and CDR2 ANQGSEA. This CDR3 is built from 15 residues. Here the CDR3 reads CSVELSGQGEETQYF. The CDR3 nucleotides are TGCAGCGTTGAACTTTCAGGGCAGGGGGAAGAGACCCAGTACTTC.

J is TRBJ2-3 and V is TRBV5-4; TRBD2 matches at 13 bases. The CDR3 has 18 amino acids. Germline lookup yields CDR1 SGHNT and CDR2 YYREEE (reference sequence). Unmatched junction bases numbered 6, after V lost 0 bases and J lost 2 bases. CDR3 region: CASSLGGTSGENTDTQYF. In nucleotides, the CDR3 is TGTGCCAGCAGCTTGGGGGGGACTAGCGGGGAGAACACAGATACGCAGTATTTT.

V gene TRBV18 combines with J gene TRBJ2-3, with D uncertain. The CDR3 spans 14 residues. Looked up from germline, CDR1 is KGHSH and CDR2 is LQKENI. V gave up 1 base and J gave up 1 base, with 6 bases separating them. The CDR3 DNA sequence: TGTGCCAGCTCACCACAGTTTGGCACAGATACGCAGTATTTT. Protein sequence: CASSPQFGTDTQYF.

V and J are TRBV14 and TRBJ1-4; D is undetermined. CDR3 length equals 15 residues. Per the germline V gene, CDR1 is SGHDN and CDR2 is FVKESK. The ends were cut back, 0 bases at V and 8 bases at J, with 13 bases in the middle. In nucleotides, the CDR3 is TGTGCCAGCAGCCAAGATCGGGCGGGGATGGAAAAACTGTTTTTT. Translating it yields CASSQDRAGMEKLFF.

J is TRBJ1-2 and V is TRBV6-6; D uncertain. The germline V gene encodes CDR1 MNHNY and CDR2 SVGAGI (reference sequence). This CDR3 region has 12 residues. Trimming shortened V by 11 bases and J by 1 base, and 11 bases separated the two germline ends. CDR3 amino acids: CAVSDVNYGYTF. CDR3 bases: TGTGCCGTTTCGGACGTTAACTATGGCTACACCTTC.

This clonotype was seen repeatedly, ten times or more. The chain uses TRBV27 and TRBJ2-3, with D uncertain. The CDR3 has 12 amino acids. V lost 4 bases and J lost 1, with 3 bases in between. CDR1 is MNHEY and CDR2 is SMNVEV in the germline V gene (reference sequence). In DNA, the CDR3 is TGTGCCAGCAGTTGGGGCACAGATACGCAGTATTTT. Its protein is CASSWGTDTQYF.